A selection of T cell receptor beta chains follows, all from one sample in a study of T-cell reconstitution after alpha-beta-depleted transplantation in children. Via MiXCR, TCRdb re-called the PCR reads, giving one row per CDR3 protein. The repertoire holds some 600,000 distinct CDR3 sequences, with approximately 12% as singletons. Material: PBMCs, mostly from graft donor cells, obtained 360 days after TCRalphabeta/CD19-depleted stem cell transplant. These receptors came from a male patient between 10 and 17 years old who had a stem cell transplant for acute myeloid leukemia, so the T cells may come from the graft donor. Each CDR3 is given with its conserved first and last residue. A D gene is named only where the DNA matches it firmly. Size is omitted from some rows. Given values are once, few, many or a class for expanded clones.

clone_size d_call j_call v_call cdr3_aa
many TRBD2 TRBJ2-1 TRBV6-5 CASSYFPAGGPEQFF
NA NA TRBJ2-4 TRBV3-1 CASSPWGQSLPIQYF
NA NA TRBJ2-6 TRBV12-3/TRBV12-4 CASRGQGESGANVLTF
few NA TRBJ2-1 TRBV18 CASSPSPGSYNEQFF
NA TRBD2 TRBJ2-2 TRBV4-3 CASSQEPLAGVNTGELFF
NA NA TRBJ2-4 TRBV28 CASSWARTFIPLVAVVAKNIQYF
few NA TRBJ1-4 TRBV2 CASSVPTGINEKLFF
many NA TRBJ2-7 TRBV20-1 CSASPGGSYEQYF
NA TRBD1 TRBJ2-5 TRBV2 CASSIPGQLEETQYF
few TRBD2 TRBJ2-1 TRBV7-3 CASSFLGGENEQFF
few TRBD2 TRBJ2-5 TRBV20-1 CSARGEIAKTQYF
few NA TRBJ2-7 TRBV28 CASRSVKGGPYEQYF
NA NA TRBJ2-1 TRBV27 CASSLALGSLGYNEQFF
few TRBD2 TRBJ2-7 TRBV20-1 CSAKGTSGGRYEQYF
many NA TRBJ2-4 TRBV12-3/TRBV12-4 CASTEWPGSQYF